This section outlines one T cell receptor beta chain sequence together with its context. In the source study's methods: Amplification with reference gene primers provided the estimates of nucleated cell counts. Clones were sequenced by immunoSEQ multiplex PCR, and TCRdb holds only the in-frame ones, with some missing. Clonal size and the V and J genes are those of that table, whereas D and trimming came from the DNA. Of 180,000 or so clones listed, 76% are singletons. Germline V CDR1 and CDR2: SGHDT, YYEEEE. This CDR3 has 14 residues. With 4 bases clipped from V and 5 bases from J, the junction kept 8 bases outside the gene matches. This specimen comes from a study of blood T cell repertoires in COVID-19. At the level of the study: Sites in the United States, Italy and Spain provided acute and convalescent COVID-19 samples. T cells, B-cell-depleted T cells, or PBMCs supplied cDNA or gDNA.

Sequenced input: peripheral blood. The genes are TRBV5-6 and TRBJ1-2; 7 nucleotides agree with TRBD1. The clonotype originates from a woman aged 45-65 years with active or convalescent COVID-19. CDR3 in DNA: TGTGCCAGCAGCCAGCCGGGACAGCAATATGGCTACACCTTC. Translating it yields CASSQPGQQYGYTF.